Following are 13 T cell receptor beta chains from one sample sequenced in a study of cytomegalovirus exposure and HLA in healthy donors. Sequencing used immunoSEQ multiplex PCR; TCRdb keeps in-frame clones, though not all of them. Among 150,000 to 200,000 clones listed, about 85% were seen once. The material sequenced was PBMCs. The receptor set was obtained from a man aged 18 to 35 in good health and CMV-seropositive.

The chain couples TRBV5-6 to TRBJ1-2, with D possibly being TRBD1 (5 bases). The CDR3 runs 17 residues. Per the germline V gene, CDR1 is SGHDT and CDR2 is YYEEEE. Trimming took off 3 bases at V and 3 bases at J, with 21 bases between the two ends. CDR3 sequence reads: CASSWNDRPGRDYGYTF. CDR3 in DNA: TGTGCCAGCAGCTGGAACGACAGACCCGGGCGAGACTATGGCTACACCTTC. The whole variable domain, filled in from reference TRBV5-6 and TRBJ1-2, reads DAGVTQSPTHLIKTRGQQVTLRCSPKSGHDTVSWYQQALGQGPQFIFQYYEEEERQRGNFPDRFSGHQFPNYSSELNVNALLLGDSALYLCASSWNDRPGRDYGYTFGSGTRLTVV.

The chain joins TRBV6-5 to TRBJ1-2; possibly TRBD1 for D (5 bases). The CDR3 runs to 13 residues. CDR1 MNHEY and CDR2 SVGAGI come from the germline V gene. Trimming took 2 bases from V and 6 from J, leaving 10 bases between them. This chain's CDR3 is CASSYGGSNGYTF. The CDR3 nucleotides are TGTGCCAGCAGTTACGGGGGGTCTAATGGCTACACCTTC.

V gene TRBV5-1 combines with J gene TRBJ2-5, with a tentative D call TRBD1 (5 bases). V lost 0 bases and J lost 2, with 11 bases in between. This CDR3 spans 15 amino acids. The germline gives CDR1 SGHRS, CDR2 YFSETQ. DNA of the CDR3: TGCGCCAGCAGCTTGGCAGGGTCGGTACAAGAGACCCAGTACTTC. Protein sequence: CASSLAGSVQETQYF.

This clone was observed a single time. The CDR3 is CASCSWGVPGELFF. The CDR3, as DNA: TGTGCCAGCTGTAGTTGGGGGGTCCCCGGGGAGCTGTTTTTT. J is TRBJ2-2 and V is TRBV27, with D possibly matching TRBD2 (6 bases). This CDR3 is built from 14 residues. Trimming took 8 bases from V and 6 from J, leaving 16 bases between them. Germline V CDR1 and CDR2: MNHEY, SMNVEV (reference sequence).

The CDR3 reads CASSLGQNYGYTF. CDR3 nucleotides: TGTGCCAGCAGTCTGGGACAGAACTATGGCTACACCTTC. The chain employs TRBV27 and TRBJ1-2; TRBD1 matches 7 bases. Germline lookup yields CDR1 MNHEY and CDR2 SMNVEV (reference sequence). V shed 5 bases, J shed 2 bases, and the junction held 2 bases outside the gene matches. The CDR3 is 13 residues long.

This rearrangement joins TRBV10-1 to TRBJ2-5, with TRBD2 identical over 11 bases. CDR3 length equals 16 residues. The ends lost 4 bases at V and 1 base at J; junction bases unmatched: 5. CDR1 and CDR2 from the germline V gene are WNHNN and SYGVQD (reference sequence). The DNA of the CDR3 is TGCGCCAGCAGTGCGGGACTAGCGGACTTCCAAGAGACCCAGTACTTC. Encoded protein: CASSAGLADFQETQYF.

The gene calls are TRBV9 and TRBJ2-7; 11 nucleotides agree with TRBD2. J lost 1 base, V lost 3 bases, and 12 bases had no gene match. The V gene's germline CDR1 is SGDLS and CDR2 YYNGEE. The CDR3 consists of 18 residues. CDR3 region: CASSAARGLADSSYEQYF. For the CDR3, the DNA is TGTGCCAGCAGCGCAGCAAGGGGACTAGCGGATTCTTCCTACGAGCAGTACTTC.

The rearrangement links TRBV4-1 to TRBJ2-5; D is undetermined. Deletions cut 0 bases from V and 6 bases from J, with 11 bases between. CDR3 length: 14 amino acids. Germline-derived CDR1 and CDR2 are MGHRA and YSYEKL. DNA for the CDR3: TGCGCCAGCAGCCAAGATTACGGTTTCAAGACCCAGTACTTC. This sequence encodes CASSQDYGFKTQYF.

Many counts were recorded for this clone. The chain employs TRBV7-3 and TRBJ1-3; D is possibly TRBD1 (5 bases). Trimming removed 4 bases at V and 0 bases at J, with 10 bases between. This CDR3 has 15 residues. From germline, CDR1 is SGHTA and CDR2 FQGTGA. CDR3 sequence: CASSSPGGSGNTIYF. The CDR3 DNA follows: TGTGCCAGCAGCTCTCCGGGGGGCTCTGGAAACACCATATATTTT.

In nucleotides, the CDR3 is TGTGCCAGCAAGCCGGGGGGGAACACTGAAGCTTTCTTT. The encoded protein is CASKPGGNTEAFF. This sequence joins TRBV5-8 and TRBJ1-1; possibly TRBD1 for D (5 bases). The CDR3 spans 13 residues. The germline CDR1 and CDR2 sequences are SGHTS and YDEGEE. Trimming stripped 6 bases from V and 1 base from J, with 10 bases between. The whole variable domain, remainder taken from reference TRBV5-8 and TRBJ1-1, is EAGVTQSPTHLIKTRGQQATLRCSPISGHTSVYWYQQALGLGLQFLLWYDEGEERNRGNFPPRFSGRQFPNYSSELNVNALELEDSALYLCASKPGGNTEAFFGQGTRLTVV.

In its sample, this clone was seen a few times. This chain's CDR3 is CASSEGTSGTYEQYF. Here the CDR3 DNA reads TGTGCCAGCAGCGAAGGGACTAGCGGAACCTACGAGCAGTACTTC. The chain uses TRBV5-4 and TRBJ2-7, with TRBD2 matching 11 bases. The CDR3 contains 15 residues. V was clipped by 4 bases and J by 2 bases; unmatched bases: 5. The germline V gene encodes CDR1 SGHNT and CDR2 YYREEE (reference sequence).

The rearrangement joins TRBV29-1 to TRBJ1-1, with a possible D match to TRBD1 (5 bases). The CDR3 contains 12 residues. In germline, CDR1 is SQVTM, CDR2 ANQGSEA. Trimming pared 7 bases from V and 2 bases from J, leaving 11 bases between. CDR3 bases: TGCAGCGCGGGAGACAGAAACACTGAAGCTTTCTTT. Translating it yields CSAGDRNTEAFF.

The chain couples TRBV5-1 to TRBJ2-2; 9 bases fit TRBD1. The CDR3 has 14 amino acids. The trim removed 6 bases at V and 3 bases at J, leaving 3 bases unmatched. CDR1 and CDR2 (germline): SGHRS, YFSETQ. The CDR3 DNA sequence: TGCGCCAGCAAGGGGGACAGGGACACCGGGGAGCTGTTTTTT. Protein product: CASKGDRDTGELFF. Supplemented by reference TRBV5-1 and TRBJ2-2, the full variable domain reads KAGVTQTPRYLIKTRGQQVTLSCSPISGHRSVSWYQQTPGQGLQFLFEYFSETQRNKGNFPGRFSGRQFSNSRSEMNVSTLELGDSALYLCASKGDRDTGELFFGEGSRLTVL.